These 24 T cell receptor beta chains share one sample of origin, sequenced in a study of T cell changes during pregnancy in multiple sclerosis. Produced via immunoSEQ multiplex PCR; TCRdb's table is partial and in-frame only. Of some 80,000 clones detected, approximately 90% appear once; the ten largest clones hold over 2%. The sequences come from peripheral blood, collected in the first trimester of pregnancy. The receptors originated from a female donor with multiple sclerosis, enrolled in a pregnancy study.

CDR3 sequence: CASSPRDHLYNEQFF. The CDR3 nucleotides are TGTGCCAGCAGCCCCCGGGATCACCTATACAATGAGCAGTTCTTC. J is TRBJ2-1 and V is TRBV9, with D tentatively TRBD2 (5 bases). V lost 4 bases to trimming and J lost 4 bases, with 15 bases between them. This CDR3 has 15 residues. CDR1 and CDR2 (germline): SGDLS, YYNGEE.

This sequence joins TRBV29-1 and TRBJ1-2; D possibly corresponds to TRBD1 (5 bases). Germline V gives CDR1 SQVTM, CDR2 ANQGSEA. This CDR3 region has 11 residues. The V and J ends lost 7 bases and 4 bases respectively, with 10 bases between them. The CDR3: CSADSSYGYTF. CDR3 DNA: TGCAGCGCAGACAGTTCCTATGGCTACACCTTC. Full variable domain (missing parts from reference TRBV29-1 and TRBJ1-2): SAVISQKPSRDICQRGTSLTIQCQVDSQVTMMFWYRQQPGQSLTLIATANQGSEATYESGFVIDKFPISRPNLTFSTLTVSNMSPEDSSIYLCSADSSYGYTFGSGTRLTVV.

J is TRBJ2-1 and V is TRBV12-2; the tabulated D call, TRBD2, remains unverified against the DNA. TRBV12-2 has pseudogene status. This CDR3 spans 15 amino acids. For the CDR3, the DNA is TGTGCAAGTCGCCCCCTCGGGAGAGACTACAATGAGCAGTTCTTC. Translated: CASRPLGRDYNEQFF.

The chain is built from TRBV5-1 and TRBJ1-2, with D maybe TRBD1 (5 bases). Between the trimmed V and J ends, which lost 1 base and 4 bases, there was a span of 11 bases. CDR3 length equals 14 residues. CDR1 and CDR2 (germline): SGHRS, YFSETQ. The chain's CDR3 is CASSLSGETYGYTF. CDR3 in DNA: TGCGCCAGCAGCTTGTCGGGGGAAACCTATGGCTACACCTTC.

The chain is built from TRBV7-9 and TRBJ2-5; D unclear. Trimming shortened V by 3 bases and J by 2 bases, and 4 bases separated the two germline ends. Germline lookup yields CDR1 SEHNR and CDR2 FQNEAQ (reference sequence). The CDR3 consists of 12 residues. The CDR3 DNA reads as TGTGCCAGCAGCTTGAGGCAAGAGACCCAGTACTTC. Translated, it gives CASSLRQETQYF.

This rearrangement joins TRBV19 to TRBJ1-5, with 10 nucleotides matching TRBD1. This CDR3 is 16 amino acids long. Germline V gene data show CDR1 as LNHDA and CDR2 as SQIVND (reference sequence). The ends lost 5 bases at V and 2 bases at J; junction bases unmatched: 6. As DNA, the CDR3 is TGTGCCAGTAGTGCCCGACAGGGGGCAGGCAATCAGCCCCAGCATTTT. As protein: CASSARQGAGNQPQHF.

The genes are TRBV5-5 and TRBJ2-3; the D is unclear. The germline V and J ends were trimmed by 1 base and 2 bases, with 8 bases remaining between them. This CDR3 comprises 14 residues. Germline V lookup: CDR1 SGHKS, CDR2 YYEKEE (reference sequence). The CDR3 loop is CASSLNPSTDTQYF. The CDR3 nucleotides are TGTGCCAGCAGCTTGAATCCCTCCACAGATACGCAGTATTTT.

This clone appeared once. CDR3 bases: TGTGCCAGCATCCCCCCAGGCAACCAAGAGACCCAGTACTTC. Amino acids: CASIPPGNQETQYF. This chain uses TRBV7-2 with TRBJ2-5; D remains unclear. V shed 7 bases and J shed 0 bases, with 12 bases lying between them. The length of the CDR3 is 14 residues. Germline assignment: CDR1 SGHTA and CDR2 FQGNSA.

The CDR3 reads CASSVRGQGGSPLHF. The CDR3 nucleotides are TGTGCCAGCAGCGTAAGAGGACAGGGAGGTTCACCCCTCCACTTT. The chain has TRBV9 and TRBJ1-6; TRBD1 agrees at 8 bases. V was clipped by 1 base and J by 9 bases; unmatched bases: 6. Looked up from germline, CDR1 is SGDLS and CDR2 is YYNGEE. The CDR3 has 15 amino acids.

The gene calls are TRBV7-3 and TRBJ1-4, with D possibly matching TRBD1 (6 bases). This CDR3 contains 15 residues. V dropped 1 base and J dropped 4 bases, with 10 bases sitting between them. CDR1 SGHTA and CDR2 FQGTGA come from the germline V gene. CDR3 region: CASSLRDIYNEKLFF. The CDR3 coding sequence is TGTGCCAGCAGCTTAAGGGACATTTATAATGAAAAACTGTTTTTT.

The rearrangement joins TRBV6-5 to TRBJ1-6; maybe TRBD1 (6 bases). The CDR3 loop spans 13 amino acids. Trimming removed 5 bases at V and 8 bases at J, with 10 bases between. The germline gives CDR1 MNHEY, CDR2 SVGAGI. The CDR3 DNA follows: TGTGCCAGCAGTGTACAGGGATATTCACCCCTCCACTTT. This encodes CASSVQGYSPLHF.

V and J are TRBV7-9 and TRBJ2-1; D is unresolved. This CDR3 has 14 amino acids. CDR1 SEHNR and CDR2 FQNEAQ come from the germline V gene (reference sequence). V lost 5 bases and J lost 7, with 15 bases in between. CDR3 sequence (DNA): TGTGCCAGCAGCCATTTCGCAGGTCTAAATGAGCAGTTCTTC. Translated, it gives CASSHFAGLNEQFF.

This clone was seen only once. The chain employs TRBV7-6 and TRBJ1-5; D is unresolved. Germline V gene lookup returns CDR1 SGHVS and CDR2 FNYEAQ. The CDR3 loop spans 13 amino acids. The germline V and J ends were trimmed by 0 bases and 5 bases, with 5 bases remaining between them. The CDR3, as DNA: TGTGCCAGCAGCTTAGCGGCTGATCAGCCCCAGCATTTT. It yields the protein CASSLAADQPQHF.

The chain uses TRBV10-3 and TRBJ2-2; the D gene is possibly TRBD1 (5 bases). CDR1 and CDR2 (germline): ENHRY, SYGVKD. V was shortened by 0 bases and J by 4 bases, with 18 bases between the two germline ends. The CDR3 length is 18 residues. The CDR3 region has the DNA TGTGCCATCAGTGAGTCGAGAAGTGGGCAGGGTCCCACCGGGGAGCTGTTTTTT. Translating it yields CAISESRSGQGPTGELFF.

The table lists this clone with a few counts. This chain connects TRBV20-1 to TRBJ1-1; D remains unclear. V was trimmed by 6 bases and J by 1 base, leaving 6 bases between them. Germline V gene data show CDR1 as DFQATT and CDR2 as SNEGSKA (reference sequence). The CDR3 sequence is 11 residues long. CDR3 sequence reads: CSAAGNTEAFF. The CDR3 DNA reads TGCAGTGCGGCAGGGAACACTGAAGCTTTCTTT.

The gene calls are TRBV5-6 and TRBJ1-1; tentative D call: TRBD1 (6 bases). The CDR3 has 13 amino acids. Germline V gene sequence: CDR1 SGHDT, CDR2 YYEEEE. The V and J ends lost 0 bases and 13 bases respectively, with 16 bases between them. The CDR3 here is CASSLGPQGFGFF. The CDR3 coding sequence is TGTGCCAGCAGCTTGGGGCCACAGGGTTTTGGTTTCTTT.

V gene TRBV5-1 combines with J gene TRBJ2-5; a possible D gene is TRBD2 (5 bases). Germline CDR1 SGHRS, CDR2 YFSETQ. This CDR3 has 18 amino acids. This CDR3 is CAPAAWGRRNNGLETQYF. The CDR3 DNA follows: TGCGCGCCAGCAGCTTGGGGTAGGAGGAACAACGGTCTGGAGACCCAGTACTTC.

The chain carries TRBV5-5 and TRBJ2-5; 10 bases match TRBD1. From germline, CDR1 is SGHKS and CDR2 YYEKEE (reference sequence). V shed 2 bases, J shed 1 base, and the junction held 11 bases outside the gene matches. This CDR3 region has 18 residues. CDR3 in DNA: TGTGCCAGCAGCTTTGACAGGGGGCGAACCCAGACCCAAGAGACCCAGTACTTC. It translates to CASSFDRGRTQTQETQYF.

This clone was observed once. The same CDR3 also results from other DNA sequences found in this sample. This rearrangement joins TRBV11-2 to TRBJ2-2; tentative D call: TRBD2 (6 bases). CDR1 is SGHAT and CDR2 is FQNNGV in the germline V gene. CDR3 size: 15 residues. V gave up 1 base and J gave up 4 bases, with 10 bases separating them. As DNA, the CDR3 is TGTGCCAGCAGCTTAGTCGGGAGAGCCACCGGGGAGCTGTTTTTT. Translation: CASSLVGRATGELFF.

This chain joins TRBV9 and TRBJ2-1; no reliable D call. This CDR3 contains 14 residues. Germline V gene lookup returns CDR1 SGDLS and CDR2 YYNGEE. V shed 2 bases and J shed 2 bases, with 8 bases lying between them. The chain's CDR3 is CASSVEPTYNEQFF. CDR3 DNA sequence: TGTGCCAGCAGCGTTGAGCCTACCTACAATGAGCAGTTCTTC.

V gene TRBV6-1 combines with J gene TRBJ2-7; 9 bases fit TRBD2. This CDR3 has 18 amino acids. Trimming took 4 bases from V and 3 from J; bases not matched to a gene: 16. Germline V CDR1 and CDR2: MNHNS, SASEGT. CDR3 amino acids: CASSARVISGGFVYEQYF. In DNA, the CDR3 is TGTGCCAGCAGTGCCCGGGTAATTAGCGGGGGTTTTGTCTACGAGCAGTACTTC.

The gene calls are TRBV11-2 and TRBJ1-6, with D unclear. The germline gives CDR1 SGHAT, CDR2 FQNNGV. CDR3 length: 13 amino acids. Deletions cut 1 base from V and 7 bases from J, with 5 bases between. The DNA for the CDR3 is TGTGCCAGCAGCTTAGGTCTCAATTCACCCCTCCACTTT. It translates to CASSLGLNSPLHF.

The chain recombines TRBV27 with TRBJ1-5, with a weak D call TRBD1 (6 bases). The CDR3 covers 14 residues. The germline CDR1 and CDR2 sequences are MNHEY and SMNVEV (reference sequence). V was trimmed by 6 bases and J by 3 bases, leaving 12 bases between them. CDR3 coding DNA: TGTGCCAGCAGATCGGACAGTCCCAATCAGCCCCAGCATTTT. Its protein product is CASRSDSPNQPQHF.

J is TRBJ2-3 and V is TRBV9; TRBD2 aligns across 7 bases. This CDR3 region has 13 residues. V lost 0 bases, J lost 14 bases, and 9 bases stayed unmatched. In germline, CDR1 is SGDLS, CDR2 YYNGEE. The CDR3 DNA reads TGTGCCAGCAGCGTAGCTATTAGCGGGCCCCCGTATTTT. It translates to CASSVAISGPPYF. The full variable domain, its missing parts supplied by reference TRBV9 and TRBJ2-3, is DSGVTQTPKHLITATGQRVTLRCSPRSGDLSVYWYQQSLDQGLQFLIQYYNGEERAKGNILERFSAQQFPDLHSELNLSSLELGDSALYFCASSVAISGPPYFGPGTRLTVL.